A selection of T cell receptor beta chains follows, all from one sample in a study of T cell responses to AZD1222 COVID-19 vaccine. Clones were read by immunoSEQ multiplex PCR, and TCRdb kept only the in-frame ones, dropping some. The table includes about 130,000 clones, 85% to 95% detected once. The source was peripheral blood, collected 28 days after the second AZD1222 dose. The origin of the receptors is an adult who received the AZD1222 COVID-19 vaccine. Each CDR3 is given without its conserved first and last residue.

v_call: TRBV15; cdr3_aa: ATSRVWNGLLYEQY
v_call: TRBV19; cdr3_aa: ASSITGTSLLNIYEQY
v_call: TRBV19; cdr3_aa: ASAGGWNSPLH
v_call: TRBV5-8; cdr3_aa: ASSFSEHILGGYT
v_call: TRBV2; cdr3_aa: ASGPVGLAKNIQY
v_call: TRBV7-2; cdr3_aa: ASSPQEAHDSPLH
v_call: TRBV4-3; cdr3_aa: ASSQIQGVYTGELF
v_call: TRBV5-4; cdr3_aa: ASSSGTAAYEQY
v_call: TRBV6-5; cdr3_aa: ASSRYWGAYNEQF
v_call: TRBV5-5; cdr3_aa: ASSPTERGAQPQH
v_call: TRBV7-2; cdr3_aa: ASSEVSSYNSPLH
v_call: TRBV12-3/TRBV12-4; cdr3_aa: ASSFPGEQF
v_call: TRBV27; cdr3_aa: ASSPSRTSGTYEQY
v_call: TRBV14; cdr3_aa: ASSQESGLERTWGSNYGYT
v_call: TRBV19; cdr3_aa: ASSILGGTEAF
v_call: TRBV6-2/TRBV6-3; cdr3_aa: ASSRTAGVNYGYT
v_call: TRBV20-1; cdr3_aa: SASKGAENTEAF
v_call: TRBV29-1; cdr3_aa: SGLEGIDTIY
v_call: TRBV28; cdr3_aa: ASSGSDSYEQY
v_call: TRBV6-5; cdr3_aa: ASSYLDLNTEAF
v_call: TRBV20-1; cdr3_aa: SASDRISTDTQY
v_call: TRBV6-2/TRBV6-3; cdr3_aa: ASSGISPLH
v_call: TRBV6-2/TRBV6-3; cdr3_aa: ASSYYRGGYEQY
v_call: TRBV27; cdr3_aa: ASSYGGVDTQY
v_call: TRBV5-1; cdr3_aa: ASSLPGRGNEQF
v_call: TRBV6-2/TRBV6-3; cdr3_aa: ASSQGGLAYEQY
v_call: TRBV10-3; cdr3_aa: AISESIPLGAGRYEQY